The rows below give T cell receptor beta chains drawn from one sample of a study of cytomegalovirus exposure and HLA in healthy donors. TCRdb's table, derived via immunoSEQ multiplex PCR, lists solely in-frame clones and lacks some. This table has roughly 130,000 clones, roughly 80% appearing once. The specimen sequenced was PBMCs. These receptors were obtained from a male donor in good health and CMV-seronegative. The conserved cysteine and the conserved F or W are not part of the CDR3 here. The D gene is left open where the match is weak.

v_call,d_call,j_call,cdr3_aa
TRBV19,TRBD2,TRBJ2-1,ASMAGEIANEQF
TRBV7-9,-,TRBJ1-5,ASSSDRMGLEPQH
TRBV30,-,TRBJ2-2,AWRRDSNTGELF
TRBV28,TRBD1,TRBJ1-2,ASSEPGTGIYGYT
TRBV5-6,-,TRBJ2-1,ATSPWGRGPLNEQF
TRBV7-9,TRBD2,TRBJ2-1,SSIGRGRASFSYNEQF
TRBV2,-,TRBJ2-5,ASSELAGRETQY
TRBV7-3,-,TRBJ2-1,ASSLRPGEQF
TRBV13,-,TRBJ1-5,ASGGGRGQPQH
TRBV7-9,TRBD1,TRBJ2-1,SSSFPPGQLGLYNEQF
TRBV7-9,-,TRBJ2-3,ASSPPADTQY
TRBV5-5,TRBD2,TRBJ2-1,ASSLEYRWGGQF
TRBV15,TRBD1,TRBJ2-5,ATSRGGQGGETQY
TRBV6-6,-,TRBJ1-5,ASSRGSNQPQH
TRBV7-2,-,TRBJ1-1,ASSLKIARIKAEAF
TRBV7-9,-,TRBJ1-2,SSSSGNRVTDPYGYT
TRBV28,-,TRBJ2-1,ASSLRRRVFNNEQF
TRBV12-2,-,TRBJ1-1,ASRLDPGRVVMNTEAF
TRBV5-6,TRBD1,TRBJ1-6,ASSRQETGAYNSPLH
TRBV28,-,TRBJ2-1,ASSVWMRGHMTLNEQF
TRBV5-6,-,TRBJ1-3,ASSLGRSTGNTIY
TRBV7-2,-,TRBJ1-5,ASSPRRGDAQPQH
TRBV4-2,TRBD1,TRBJ1-1,ASSLPGQGVTEAF
TRBV4-1,-,TRBJ2-2,ASSQDVPWGESTGELF
TRBV5-1,TRBD1,TRBJ1-3,ASSLDGTGPFSGNTIY
TRBV19,-,TRBJ2-7,ASSMGREQY
TRBV27,TRBD2,TRBJ2-7,ASSPRGGTSGGSYEQY
TRBV7-2,TRBD2,TRBJ2-3,ASSLASGGSTDTQY
TRBV15,-,TRBJ1-5,ATSTMRGGFNQPQH
TRBV7-8,-,TRBJ2-5,ASSLDYQETQY
TRBV7-8,TRBD2,TRBJ2-7,ASSSGTSAFEQY
TRBV30,-,TRBJ1-6,AWSVAGEGSPLH
TRBV7-3,TRBD1,TRBJ1-2,ASSLNPGQANYGYT
TRBV7-9,TRBD2,TRBJ2-3,ASSLGLAGMDTQY
TRBV11-2,TRBD2,TRBJ2-5,ASSPGQRGTQETQY
TRBV19,-,TRBJ2-7,ASSLRTLRDEQY
TRBV30,-,TRBJ1-4,AWSRRVNEKLF
TRBV7-9,-,TRBJ1-2,ASSPKDRVDPGYT
TRBV6-5,-,TRBJ2-2,ASTRVNTGELF
TRBV28,-,TRBJ1-6,ASSLAIGGSQSSPLH
TRBV2,-,TRBJ1-1,ASRVSGEAF
TRBV7-9,-,TRBJ2-7,ASSLGGIEQY
TRBV5-4,-,TRBJ1-2,ASSSSREDSYRGYT
TRBV2,-,TRBJ1-5,ASSEVVALWTEAQPQH
TRBV25-1,-,TRBJ2-6,ASSEGGSGANVLT
TRBV7-9,TRBD2,TRBJ2-7,ASSPRTSGSFNEQY
TRBV6-4,-,TRBJ1-5,ASSEQLNQPQH
TRBV27,TRBD1,-,ASGQGDATSYEQY
TRBV27,-,TRBJ1-1,ASSLQQGRYTEAF
TRBV18,-,TRBJ1-1,ASSPAQNTEAF
TRBV7-2,TRBD2,TRBJ2-3,ASSLELAGGTDTQY
TRBV6-1,-,TRBJ2-7,ASSEAQWANEQY
TRBV18,-,TRBJ2-5,ASSPPGLQETQY
TRBV2,-,TRBJ2-4,ASTREMAYSQY
TRBV9,TRBD1,TRBJ2-1,ASSGGTGTANEQF